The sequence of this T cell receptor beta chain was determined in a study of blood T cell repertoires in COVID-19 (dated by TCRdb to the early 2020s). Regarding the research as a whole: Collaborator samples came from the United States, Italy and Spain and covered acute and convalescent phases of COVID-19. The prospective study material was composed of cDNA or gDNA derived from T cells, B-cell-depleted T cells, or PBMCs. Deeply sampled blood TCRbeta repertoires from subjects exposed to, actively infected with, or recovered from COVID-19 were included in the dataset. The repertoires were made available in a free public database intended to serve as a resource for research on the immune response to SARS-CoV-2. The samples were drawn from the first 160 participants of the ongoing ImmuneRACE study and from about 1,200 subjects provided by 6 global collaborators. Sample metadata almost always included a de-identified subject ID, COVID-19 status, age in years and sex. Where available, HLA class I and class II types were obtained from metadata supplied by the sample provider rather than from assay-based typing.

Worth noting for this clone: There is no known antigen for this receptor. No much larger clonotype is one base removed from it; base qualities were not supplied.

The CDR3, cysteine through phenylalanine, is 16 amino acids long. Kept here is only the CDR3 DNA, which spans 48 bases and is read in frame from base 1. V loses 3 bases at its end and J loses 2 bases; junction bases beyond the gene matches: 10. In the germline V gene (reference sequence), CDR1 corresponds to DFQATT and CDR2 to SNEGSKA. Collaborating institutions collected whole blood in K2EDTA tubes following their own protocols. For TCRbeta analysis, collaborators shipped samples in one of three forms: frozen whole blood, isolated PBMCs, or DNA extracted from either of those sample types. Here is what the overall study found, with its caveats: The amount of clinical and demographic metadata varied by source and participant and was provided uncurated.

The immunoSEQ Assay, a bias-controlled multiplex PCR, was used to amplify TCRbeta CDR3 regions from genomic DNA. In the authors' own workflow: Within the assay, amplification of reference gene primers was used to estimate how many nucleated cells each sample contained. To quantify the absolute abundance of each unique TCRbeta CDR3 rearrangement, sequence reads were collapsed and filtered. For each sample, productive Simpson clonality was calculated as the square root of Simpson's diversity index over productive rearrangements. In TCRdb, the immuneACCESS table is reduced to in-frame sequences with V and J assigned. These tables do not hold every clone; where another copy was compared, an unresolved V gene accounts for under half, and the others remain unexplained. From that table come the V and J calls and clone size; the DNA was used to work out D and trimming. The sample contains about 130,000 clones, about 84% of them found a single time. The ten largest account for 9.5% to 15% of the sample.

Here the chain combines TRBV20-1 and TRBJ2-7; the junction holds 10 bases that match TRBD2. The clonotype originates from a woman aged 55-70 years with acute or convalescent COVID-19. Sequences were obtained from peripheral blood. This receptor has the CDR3 CSASSSGSSLTYEQYF. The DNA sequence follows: TGCAGTGCTAGTTCTAGCGGGAGTTCCCTCACCTACGAGCAGTACTTC.